Below, 20 T cell receptor beta chains from the same sample are listed, as sequenced in a study of cytomegalovirus exposure and HLA in healthy donors. PCR employed 60 Vbeta and 13 Jbeta primers. Only in-frame clones appear in the TCRdb table, and some are missing; sequencing was by immunoSEQ multiplex PCR. The sample carries 55,000 to 90,000 clones, around three quarters recorded once. The sample was PBMCs. The receptors derive from a man between 45 and 60 years old in good health and CMV-seronegative.

This clone was found a few times. The chain links TRBV5-1 to TRBJ1-4; unclear D gene. Trimming stripped 5 bases from V and 8 bases from J, with 13 bases between. Germline V lookup: CDR1 SGHRS, CDR2 YFSETQ. The CDR3 contains 13 residues. CDR3 region: CASREGGGEKLFF. CDR3 DNA sequence: TGCGCCAGCAGGGAGGGAGGTGGCGAAAAACTGTTTTTT.

In DNA, the CDR3 is TGTGCCAGCAGTTCCCCAGTTTCTCGGACTGGGGAGCAGTACTTC. As protein: CASSSPVSRTGEQYF. The chain links TRBV6-5 to TRBJ2-7, with D possibly TRBD2 on 5 matching bases. V shed 4 bases and J shed 7 bases, with 20 bases lying between them. This CDR3 spans 15 amino acids. Germline V gene sequence: CDR1 MNHEY, CDR2 SVGAGI.

With respect to this clone: A read error may account for a junction end that differs from germline. The J gene is TRBJ2-1, the V gene TRBV7-7; D call uncertain. Germline loops: CDR1 SSHAT, CDR2 FNYEAQ (reference sequence). The CDR3 is made up of 15 amino acids. The chain's CDR3 is CASSPNSDPSNEQFF. The DNA for the CDR3 is TGTGCTAGCAGCCCAAACTCCGATCCCTCAAATGAGCAGTTCTTC.

The CDR3 DNA reads as TGTGCCAGCTCACACGACAGGGGTGGAAGCTATGGCTACACCTTC. Its translation: CASSHDRGGSYGYTF. V gene TRBV18 combines with J gene TRBJ1-2; 8 positions match TRBD1. CDR3 size: 15 residues. Germline values: CDR1 KGHSH, CDR2 LQKENI. V lost 4 bases, J lost 4 bases, and 8 bases stayed unmatched.

The CDR3 region has the DNA TGTGCCAGCAGCCCGCGAGCGGGAGGGCCGGTTGATACGCAGTATTTT. Its translation is CASSPRAGGPVDTQYF. The chain recombines TRBV7-2 with TRBJ2-3; 10 nucleotides agree with TRBD2. CDR1 is SGHTA, CDR2 FQGNSA, per germline. The V and J ends lost 5 bases and 6 bases, in that order; junction bases with no gene match: 11. There are 16 residues in the CDR3.

The V and J genes are TRBV28 and TRBJ1-1; D unresolved. Trimming shortened V by 6 bases and J by 6 bases, and 5 bases separated the two germline ends. The germline V gene has CDR1 MDHEN and CDR2 SYDVKM. The CDR3 sequence is 10 residues long. The CDR3: CASRSSEAFF. CDR3 coding DNA: TGTGCCAGCAGGAGCTCTGAAGCTTTCTTT.

The genes are TRBV7-9 and TRBJ2-3; 12 bases align to TRBD1. Germline loops: CDR1 SEHNR, CDR2 FQNEAQ (reference sequence). The CDR3 has 15 residues. V was pared by 3 bases and J by 8 bases, with 6 bases of the junction left unmatched. CDR3 residues: CASSFGTGGKGTQYF. The CDR3, as DNA: TGTGCCAGCAGCTTCGGGACAGGGGGCAAGGGTACGCAGTATTTT.

V gene TRBV11-2 combines with J gene TRBJ1-1, with D hard to call. Germline loops: CDR1 SGHAT, CDR2 FQNNGV. V lost 1 base to trimming and J lost 7 bases, with 10 bases between them. The CDR3 sequence is 13 residues long. The CDR3 nucleotides are TGTGCCAGCAGCTTAGTCCCTACGGGTGAAGCTTTCTTT. Amino acid sequence: CASSLVPTGEAFF.

This chain connects TRBV4-1 to TRBJ2-7; weak D call: TRBD1 (6 bases). Trimming removed 2 bases from V and 5 bases from J, with 16 bases in between. The CDR3 spans 15 residues. Per germline, CDR1 MGHRA and CDR2 YSYEKL. CDR3 nucleotide sequence: TGCGCCAGCAGCCAAAGTCTACAGGGTGGCGACGAGCAGTACTTC. Amino acids: CASSQSLQGGDEQYF.

The chain couples TRBV19 to TRBJ1-2; D uncertain. Germline CDR1 is LNHDA and CDR2 is SQIVND (reference sequence). Trimming left V 3 bases short and J 4 bases short, with 15 bases between. The CDR3 runs 15 residues. This CDR3 reads CASSMRRLLVYGYTF. DNA of the CDR3: TGTGCCAGTAGTATGCGAAGGCTTCTAGTCTATGGCTACACCTTC.

The V call is TRBV7-9, the J call TRBJ2-1; perhaps TRBD2 as D (5 bases). V gave up 10 bases and J gave up 3 bases, with 22 bases separating them. Germline lookup yields CDR1 SEHNR and CDR2 FQNEAQ (reference sequence). The length of the CDR3 is 16 residues. CDR3 residues: CATGGGLVSFYNEQFF. DNA of the CDR3: TGTGCCACGGGCGGAGGACTTGTCTCGTTCTACAATGAGCAGTTCTTC. The full variable domain, its missing parts supplied by reference TRBV7-9 and TRBJ2-1, is DTGVSQNPRHKITKRGQNVTFRCDPISEHNRLYWYRQTLGQGPEFLTYFQNEAQLEKSRLLSDRFSAERPKGSFSTLEIQRTEQGDSAMYLCATGGGLVSFYNEQFFGPGTRLTVL.

V is TRBV7-6 and J is TRBJ1-4; a possible D gene is TRBD1 (5 bases). Trimming took 4 bases from V and 8 from J, leaving 20 bases between them. The germline V gene encodes CDR1 SGHVS and CDR2 FNYEAQ. This CDR3 is 16 amino acids long. CDR3 residues: CASSSDVGAREEKLFF. The CDR3 DNA sequence: TGTGCCAGCAGCTCCGACGTCGGGGCCCGGGAGGAAAAACTGTTTTTT.

CDR3 sequence reads: CASSSIGGGGLFYEQYF. The DNA of the CDR3 is TGTGCCAGCAGCTCCATCGGGGGAGGTGGACTCTTCTACGAGCAGTACTTC. This chain uses TRBV5-6 with TRBJ2-5, with D perhaps matching TRBD2 (6 bases). The J call could be wrong; TRBJ2-7 is a better fit for the DNA end. Per the germline V gene, CDR1 is SGHDT and CDR2 is YYEEEE. The CDR3 is 17 residues long.

The chain links TRBV10-3 to TRBJ2-7; 8 nucleotides align to TRBD1. Germline trimming cut 11 bases from V and 1 base from J; bases unmatched to any gene: 7. CDR3 length: 13 residues. Germline V gene sequence: CDR1 ENHRY, CDR2 SYGVKD. CDR3 sequence (DNA): TGTGCCGCGAAGGGACAGGAATCCTACGAGCAGTACTTC. Translation: CAAKGQESYEQYF.

J is TRBJ2-7 and V is TRBV14; a weak D match, TRBD1 (5 bases). The CDR3 covers 12 residues. Trimming took 5 bases from V and 3 from J, leaving 8 bases between them. Per germline, CDR1 SGHDN and CDR2 FVKESK. DNA of the CDR3: TGTGCCAGCAGCTTCCAGGGCTACGAGCAGTACTTC. It translates to CASSFQGYEQYF.

The chain couples TRBV5-8 to TRBJ2-7, with unresolved D. The CDR3 is 14 amino acids. V lost 0 bases, J lost 2 bases, and 9 bases lay in between. Germline loops: CDR1 SGHTS, CDR2 YDEGEE. The CDR3 nucleotides read TGTGCCAGCAGCTTGGAACAGCCACCCTACGAGCAGTACTTC. Its translation is CASSLEQPPYEQYF.

The J gene is TRBJ1-5, the V gene TRBV4-1; D gene ambiguous. CDR3 length equals 17 residues. The V gene's germline CDR1 is MGHRA and CDR2 YSYEKL. V lost 4 bases and J 2 bases, leaving 18 bases between the germline ends. DNA for the CDR3: TGCGCCAGCAGCCTTGCCCCGGGGATTTATGGCAATCAGCCCCAGCATTTT. It codes for CASSLAPGIYGNQPQHF.

This sequence joins TRBV9 and TRBJ2-1; 10 nucleotides align to TRBD1. Germline trimming cut 4 bases from V and 5 bases from J; bases unmatched to any gene: 6. There are 15 residues in the CDR3. Germline V gene sequence: CDR1 SGDLS, CDR2 YYNGEE. The chain's CDR3 is CASSPTGGAHNEQFF. In DNA form, the CDR3 reads TGTGCCAGCAGCCCGACAGGGGGCGCGCACAATGAGCAGTTCTTC.

This chain uses TRBV5-1 with TRBJ1-4; TRBD1 matches at 8 bases. J lost 3 bases, V lost 4 bases, and 2 bases had no gene match. This CDR3 has 14 residues. Germline CDR1 SGHRS, CDR2 YFSETQ. CDR3 nucleotide sequence: TGCGCCAGCAGCCAGGGGGCTGCTAATGAAAAACTGTTTTTT. This gives the protein CASSQGAANEKLFF.

The CDR3 reads CAISTSGALYEQYF. In DNA form, the CDR3 reads TGTGCCATCAGCACTAGCGGGGCTTTGTACGAGCAGTACTTC. The chain carries TRBV10-3 and TRBJ2-5; 10 bases agree with TRBD2. The end of the DNA is better explained by TRBJ2-7, so the J call may be wrong. Germline assignment: CDR1 ENHRY and CDR2 SYGVKD. CDR3 length: 14 residues.